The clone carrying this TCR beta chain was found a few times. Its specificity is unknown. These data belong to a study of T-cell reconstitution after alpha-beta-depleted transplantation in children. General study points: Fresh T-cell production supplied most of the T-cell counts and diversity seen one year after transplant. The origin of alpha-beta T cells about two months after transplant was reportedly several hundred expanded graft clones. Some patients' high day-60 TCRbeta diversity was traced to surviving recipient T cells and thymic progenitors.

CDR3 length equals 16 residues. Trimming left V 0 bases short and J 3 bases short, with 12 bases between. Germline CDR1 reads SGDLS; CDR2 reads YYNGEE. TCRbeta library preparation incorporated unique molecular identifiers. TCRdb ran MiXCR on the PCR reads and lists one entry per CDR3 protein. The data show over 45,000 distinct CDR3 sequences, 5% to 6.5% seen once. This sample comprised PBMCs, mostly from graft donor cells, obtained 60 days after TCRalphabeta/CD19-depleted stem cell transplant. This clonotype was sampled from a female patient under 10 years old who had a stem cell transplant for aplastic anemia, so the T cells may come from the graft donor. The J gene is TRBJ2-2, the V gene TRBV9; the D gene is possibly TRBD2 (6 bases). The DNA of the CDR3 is TGTGCCAGCAGCGTAGGAGGCTGGGACTACACCGGGGAGCTGTTTTTT. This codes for CASSVGGWDYTGELFF.